What follows describes a single TCR beta chain. Its antigen is unidentified. The record originates from a study of lymphopenia after photon versus proton radiotherapy. Study-level results: Survival link was tested only in deceased patients; proton benefit remains a possibility. Relative stability marked proton patients; photon patients lost diversity and naive cells.

Profiling relied on immunoSEQ multiplex PCR, and the TCRdb table lists in-frame clones only, not all of them. The sample lists 25,000 to 35,000 clones, about 90% occurring once. The TCR comes from a woman aged 50 to 65 with pancreatic cancer. This specimen was peripheral blood, taken from a patient treated with photon-based radiotherapy.

The CDR3: CASSLQGDEKLFF. The CDR3 coding sequence is TGCGCCAGCAGCTTACAGGGCGATGAAAAACTGTTTTTT. The chain couples TRBV5-1 to TRBJ1-4; TRBD1 is a possible D gene (6 bases). CDR1 is SGHRS and CDR2 is YFSETQ in the germline V gene. CDR3 length equals 13 residues. V gave up 2 bases and J gave up 6 bases, with 8 bases separating them.